Listed below are T cell receptor beta chains from one sample, sequenced in a study of cytomegalovirus exposure and HLA in healthy donors. Some clones are missing from TCRdb's copy, which holds only in-frame ones; the method was immunoSEQ multiplex PCR. The sample comprises some 110,000 clones, 75% of which are singletons, and about 2.5% rests with the top ten. The sequenced sample consisted of PBMCs. The receptors here all came from a man aged 40-49 years in good health and CMV-seronegative. Both conserved end residues are part of each CDR3. D genes are given only for firm matches. Size is omitted from some rows. Given values are once, few, many or a class for expanded clones.

d_call	clone_size	v_call	cdr3_length	j_call	cdr3_nt	cdr3_aa
TRBD2	.	TRBV29-1	14	TRBJ2-1	TGCAGCGTCGTGAGGAGCGGGGCTTACAATGAGCAGTTCTTC	CSVVRSGAYNEQFF
.	.	TRBV5-8	15	TRBJ2-7	TGTGCCAGCAGCTTGGCCCAGGCCCACCTACGAAAGCAGTACTTC	CASSLAQAHLRKQYF
.	.	TRBV6-6	15	TRBJ1-6	TGTGCCAGCAGACTTCCCGACAGTAATAATTCACCCCTCCACTTT	CASRLPDSNNSPLHF
TRBD1	.	TRBV14	17	TRBJ2-6	TGTGCCAGCAGCCCAGAGGGGGCAGGGAGTGGGGCCAACGTCCTGACTTTC	CASSPEGAGSGANVLTF
TRBD1	.	TRBV2	16	TRBJ1-4	TGTGCCAGCAGTGTCCGTTTACAGGGGGCAGGGGAAAAACTGTTTTTT	CASSVRLQGAGEKLFF
.	.	TRBV4-2	16	TRBJ2-6	TGTGCCAGCAGCCAAGGAGGTGGGTCTGGGGCCAACGTCCTGACTTTC	CASSQGGGSGANVLTF
TRBD2	.	TRBV7-2	18	TRBJ2-2	TGTGCCAGCAGCTTAGGACTAGCGGGGGGGCCAGGCACCGGGGAGCTGTTTTTT	CASSLGLAGGPGTGELFF
.	.	TRBV6-1	15	TRBJ2-1	TGTGCCAGCAGTGTGGGAACGACAGTATACAATGAGCAGTTCTTC	CASSVGTTVYNEQFF
TRBD2	once	TRBV6-4	16	TRBJ2-3	TGTGCCAGCAGTGAAGCTAGCGGGGGTAGCACAGATACGCAGTATTTT	CASSEASGGSTDTQYF
.	.	TRBV6-6	13	TRBJ2-7	TGTGCCAGCTCAAAAAAAGCGAGGGACGAGCAGTACTTC	CASSKKARDEQYF
.	.	TRBV7-9	15	TRBJ2-7	TGTGCCAGCAGCTTCGTACAGGCCGCCTCCTACGAGCAGTACTTC	CASSFVQAASYEQYF
.	.	TRBV11-2	13	TRBJ2-7	TGTGCCAGCAGCTTAGCACGGGTCTCCGAGCAGTACTTC	CASSLARVSEQYF
.	.	TRBV4-2	13	TRBJ2-3	TGTGCCAGCAGCCAAGATCATAGAGATACGCAGTATTTT	CASSQDHRDTQYF
.	.	TRBV19	14	TRBJ1-2	TGTGCCAGCCGGAGGACGTCCCGACGGGATGGCTACACCTTC	CASRRTSRRDGYTF
TRBD2	once	TRBV15	15	TRBJ2-3	TGTGCCACCAGCAGAGACGCGGGGGGCGCAGATACGCAGTATTTT	CATSRDAGGADTQYF
TRBD1	few	TRBV28	17	TRBJ2-7	TGTGCCAGCAGTTTGCCTCGCCTGACAGGGAGCTCCTACGAGCAGTACTTC	CASSLPRLTGSSYEQYF
.	.	TRBV14	14	TRBJ1-1	TGTGCCAGCAGCCGGGCAGGGATGAACACTGAAGCTTTCTTT	CASSRAGMNTEAFF
TRBD1	once	TRBV6-6	12	TRBJ1-2	TGTGCCAGCAGTTTCCTGACAGGGTTAAACACCTTC	CASSFLTGLNTF
TRBD2	.	TRBV5-6	14	TRBJ2-2	TGTGCCAGCAGCGGGGGACTAGGCACCGGGGAGCTGTTTTTT	CASSGGLGTGELFF
.	few	TRBV10-3	13	TRBJ1-1	TGTGCCATCAGGGGACAAGCAAACACTGAAGCTTTCTTT	CAIRGQANTEAFF
.	.	TRBV5-1	15	TRBJ2-3	TGCGCCAGCAGCTTTGGGGACACCATCACAGATACGCAGTATTTT	CASSFGDTITDTQYF
TRBD1	few	TRBV5-6	17	TRBJ1-1	TGTGCCAGCAGCTTGGCAGGGACAGGGGGCTATAACACTGAAGCTTTCTTT	CASSLAGTGGYNTEAFF
TRBD1	.	TRBV29-1	13	TRBJ2-1	TGCAGCGTTGGGCCGTCAGGGGGAGATGAGCAGTTCTTC	CSVGPSGGDEQFF
TRBD2	.	TRBV6-4	15	TRBJ2-3	TGTGCCAGCAGTCTTACGGGGGGGAGCACAGATACGCAGTATTTT	CASSLTGGSTDTQYF
TRBD1	.	TRBV5-1	15	TRBJ1-6	TGCGCCAGCAGCCCTAGGACAGGGGGCGGTTCACCCCTCCACTTT	CASSPRTGGGSPLHF
TRBD1	few	TRBV25-1	13	TRBJ2-2	TGTGCCAGCAGCCGACAGGGTACCGGGGAGCTGTTTTTT	CASSRQGTGELFF
.	once	TRBV5-1	17	TRBJ1-3	TGCGCCAGCAGCCTCGAGTCGAGCAGGGGCTCTGGAAACACCATATATTTT	CASSLESSRGSGNTIYF
TRBD2	once	TRBV4-1	18	TRBJ2-2	TGCGCCAGCAGCCAGGCGGGACTAGCGGGGACTTCAACCGGGGAGCTGTTTTTT	CASSQAGLAGTSTGELFF
TRBD1	.	TRBV5-1	16	TRBJ1-6	TGCGCCAGCAGCTTGGGTCTCGGACAGGGGAATTCACCCCTCCACTTT	CASSLGLGQGNSPLHF
TRBD2	once	TRBV2	14	TRBJ2-2	TGTGCCAGCAACGGGGGGGCGGACACCGGGGAGCTGTTTTTT	CASNGGADTGELFF
.	.	TRBV7-9	15	TRBJ1-2	TGTGCCAGCAGCGCCGGGACCCTCGGGGGAGTTGTCTACACCTTC	CASSAGTLGGVVYTF
.	.	TRBV18	14	TRBJ2-2	TGTGCCAGCTCACCACCGGGGCTACACGGGGAGCTGTTTTTT	CASSPPGLHGELFF
TRBD1	.	TRBV5-6	14	TRBJ2-7	TGTGCCAGCAGTTCCGGGACAGGAGCCTACGAGCAGTACTTC	CASSSGTGAYEQYF
.	.	TRBV14	15	TRBJ1-3	TGTGCCAGCAGGTACCGGGTCTGCTCTGGAAACACCATATATTTT	CASRYRVCSGNTIYF
TRBD1	.	TRBV7-9	13	TRBJ1-2	TGTGCCAGCAGCTCTACAGGGGTCTATGGCTACACCTTC	CASSSTGVYGYTF
TRBD1	.	TRBV7-2	16	TRBJ2-7	TGTGCCAGCAGCGGTAACGGGGGACAGGGGGCTTACGAGCAGTACTTC	CASSGNGGQGAYEQYF
TRBD1	.	TRBV29-1	14	TRBJ1-2	TGCAGCGTTGAAGGACAGGGGGCTGACTATGGCTACACCTTC	CSVEGQGADYGYTF
TRBD1	.	TRBV9	18	TRBJ2-3	TGTGCCAGCAGCGCCACCGGGACAGGGGGCGGGAATCAAGATACGCAGTATTTT	CASSATGTGGGNQDTQYF
.	.	TRBV18	14	TRBJ2-5	TGTGCCAGCTCACCTCAGTTGGGCTCTGAGACCCAGTACTTC	CASSPQLGSETQYF
TRBD2	once	TRBV7-2	17	TRBJ2-6	TGTGCCAGCAGCCGTAGCGGGGCCCGCTCTGGGGCCAACGTCCTGACTTTC	CASSRSGARSGANVLTF
TRBD2	.	TRBV4-2	15	TRBJ2-7	TGTGCCAGCAGCCAAGAGACTAGCGGGGGGTTCGAGCAGTACTTC	CASSQETSGGFEQYF
TRBD1	.	TRBV5-1	15	TRBJ2-5	TGCGCCAGCAGCCAGGGACAGGGGGCCCAAGAGACCCAGTACTTC	CASSQGQGAQETQYF
.	.	TRBV5-1	14	TRBJ1-2	TGCGCCAGCAGCTCCTCCCAAGCCCCGTTTGGGGCCACCTTC	CASSSSQAPFGATF
.	.	TRBV6-5	15	TRBJ2-1	TGTGCCAGCAGTTACTCGTACGAGGTTGGCAATGAGCAGTTCTTC	CASSYSYEVGNEQFF
TRBD1	.	TRBV5-6	16	TRBJ2-3	TGTGCCAGCAACTTCGCGGGGACAGGGGGTTCAGATACGCAGTATTTT	CASNFAGTGGSDTQYF
TRBD2	.	TRBV11-2	16	TRBJ2-5	TGTGCCAGCAGCTTAGGGCTAGCGGGGGGGCTGGAGACCCAGTACTTC	CASSLGLAGGLETQYF
.	.	TRBV27	15	TRBJ1-6	TGTGCCAGCAGTTCCCTCGGGACTCCAAATTCACCCCTCCACTTT	CASSSLGTPNSPLHF
.	.	TRBV5-5	16	TRBJ2-6	TGTGCCAGCAGCCCCGGGACAAGTTATGGGGCCAACGTCCTGACTTTC	CASSPGTSYGANVLTF
.	.	TRBV5-1	15	TRBJ2-7	TGCGCCAGCCGCAAGGACAGCGTCCCTTCCTACGAGCAGTACTTC	CASRKDSVPSYEQYF
.	.	TRBV5-1	16	TRBJ2-1	TGCGCCAGCAGCTTGGGTGGGGGGAGCTCCTACAATGAGCAGTTCTTC	CASSLGGGSSYNEQFF
.	.	TRBV9	13	TRBJ2-5	TGTGCCAGCAGCGGATTAGTAGCTGGGACCCAGTACTTC	CASSGLVAGTQYF